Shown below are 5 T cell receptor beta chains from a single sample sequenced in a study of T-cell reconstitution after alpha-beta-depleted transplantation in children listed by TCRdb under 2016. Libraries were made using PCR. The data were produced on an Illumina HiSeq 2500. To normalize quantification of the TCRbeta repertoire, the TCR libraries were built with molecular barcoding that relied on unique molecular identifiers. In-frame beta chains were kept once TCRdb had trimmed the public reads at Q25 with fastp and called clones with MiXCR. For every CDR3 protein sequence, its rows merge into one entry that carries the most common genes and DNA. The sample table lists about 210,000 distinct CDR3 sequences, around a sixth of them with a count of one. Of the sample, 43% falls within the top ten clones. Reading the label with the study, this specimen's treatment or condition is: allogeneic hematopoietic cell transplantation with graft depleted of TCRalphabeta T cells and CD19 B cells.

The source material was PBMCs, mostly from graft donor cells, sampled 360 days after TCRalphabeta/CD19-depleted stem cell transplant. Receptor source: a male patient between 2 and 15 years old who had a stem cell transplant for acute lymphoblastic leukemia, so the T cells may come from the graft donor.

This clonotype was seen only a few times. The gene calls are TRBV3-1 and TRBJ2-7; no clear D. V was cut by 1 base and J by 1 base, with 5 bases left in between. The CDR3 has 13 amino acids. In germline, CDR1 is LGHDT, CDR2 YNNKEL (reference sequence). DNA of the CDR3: TGTGCCAGCAGCCAAGTAGGGTCCTACGAGCAGTACTTC. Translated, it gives CASSQVGSYEQYF.

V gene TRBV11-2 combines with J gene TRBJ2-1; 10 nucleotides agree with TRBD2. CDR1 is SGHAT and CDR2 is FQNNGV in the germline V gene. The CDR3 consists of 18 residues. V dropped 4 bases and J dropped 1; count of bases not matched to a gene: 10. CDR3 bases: TGTGCCAGCAGCTCCCGACTAGCGGGCTGGTTGTCCTACAATGAGCAGTTCTTC. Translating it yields CASSSRLAGWLSYNEQFF.

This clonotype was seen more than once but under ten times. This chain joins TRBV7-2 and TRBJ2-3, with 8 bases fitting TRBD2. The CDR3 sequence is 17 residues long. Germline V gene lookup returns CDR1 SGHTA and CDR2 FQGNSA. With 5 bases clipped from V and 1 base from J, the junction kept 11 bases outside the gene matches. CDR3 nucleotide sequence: TGTGCCAGCAGCCAGGCGTCGCGGGGGGTAGGCACAGATACGCAGTATTTT. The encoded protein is CASSQASRGVGTDTQYF.

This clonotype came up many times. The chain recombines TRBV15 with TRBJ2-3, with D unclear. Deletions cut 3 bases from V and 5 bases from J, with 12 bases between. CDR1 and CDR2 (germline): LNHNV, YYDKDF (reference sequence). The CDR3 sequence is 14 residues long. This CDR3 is CATSSTGSRDTQYF. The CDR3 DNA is TGTGCCACCAGCAGTACGGGTAGCCGAGATACGCAGTATTTT.

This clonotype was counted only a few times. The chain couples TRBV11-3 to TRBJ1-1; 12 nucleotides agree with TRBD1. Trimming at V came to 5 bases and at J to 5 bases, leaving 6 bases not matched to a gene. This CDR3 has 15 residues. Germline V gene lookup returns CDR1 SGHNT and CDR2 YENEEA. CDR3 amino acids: CASSRGTGGNTEAFF. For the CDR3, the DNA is TGTGCCAGCAGCCGCGGGACAGGGGGCAATACTGAAGCTTTCTTT.